This TCR beta chain derives from a study of shared clonotypes between healthy human individuals. Germline lookup yields CDR1 MNHNS and CDR2 SASEGT. CDR3 length: 15 amino acids. V shed 6 bases and J 10 bases; nucleotides not matched to a gene: 14. Using immunoSEQ multiplex PCR, the repertoire was profiled, and TCRdb retains in-frame clones only, with some absent. The sample includes millions of clones, approximately 95% of them seen just once. Negatively enriched CD4+ T cells were divided by CD45RA into naive and memory. This clonotype was obtained from a man between 18 and 29 years old in good health. Source material: naive CD4+ T cells sorted from blood. Documented subset: CD45RA+ positively selected. This chain uses TRBV6-1 with TRBJ2-1; TRBD2 agrees at 8 bases. The DNA for the CDR3 is TGTGCCAGCAGCCGCACTAGCGGCCTAATAGGGGAGCAGTTCTTC. Its translation is CASSRTSGLIGEQFF.